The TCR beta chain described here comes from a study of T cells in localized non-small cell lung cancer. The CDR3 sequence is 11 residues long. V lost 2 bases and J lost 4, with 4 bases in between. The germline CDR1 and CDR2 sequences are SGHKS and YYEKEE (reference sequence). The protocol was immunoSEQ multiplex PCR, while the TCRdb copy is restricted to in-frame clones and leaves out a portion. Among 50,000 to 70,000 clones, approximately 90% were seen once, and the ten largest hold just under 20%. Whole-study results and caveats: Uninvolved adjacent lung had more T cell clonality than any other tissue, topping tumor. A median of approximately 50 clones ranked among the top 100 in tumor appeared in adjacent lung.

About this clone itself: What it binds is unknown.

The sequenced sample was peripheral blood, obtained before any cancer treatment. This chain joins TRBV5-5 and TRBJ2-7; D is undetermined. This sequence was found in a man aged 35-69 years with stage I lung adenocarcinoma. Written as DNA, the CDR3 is TGTGCCAGCAGCTTAGAATACGAGCAGTACTTC. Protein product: CASSLEYEQYF.